Listed below are T cell receptor beta chains from one sample, sequenced in a study of hypomethylating agent response in myelodysplastic syndrome. The assay was immunoSEQ multiplex PCR, and TCRdb's table has in-frame clones only and misses some. Altogether several thousand clones are present, around 82% being singletons, with the ten largest covering 20% to 30%. The specimen comprised bone marrow, sampled before or after starting hypomethylating agent treatment for myelodysplastic syndrome (not recorded which). These receptors all come from a human donor with myelodysplastic syndrome. Each CDR3 is given with its conserved first and last residue. Fields, in order: J gene, D gene, clone size, V gene, CDR3 protein, CDR3 DNA. D genes are given only for firm matches. Where a row states a size, it is once, few, many or the class of an expanded clone; other rows omit it.

TRBJ2-3	.	once	TRBV5-1	CASRPEGSQELYF	TGCGCCAGCAGACCTGAGGGATCCCAGGAGCTGTATTTT
TRBJ1-5	.	.	TRBV19	CASSIDRGRYNQPQHF	TGTGCCAGTAGTATAGACCGGGGCCGCTACAATCAGCCCCAGCATTTT
TRBJ2-3	.	.	TRBV7-6	CASSLRLQPAGTDTQYF	TGTGCCAGCAGCTTAAGACTCCAGCCCGCTGGCACAGATACGCAGTATTTT
TRBJ1-2	.	.	TRBV29-1	CSAADSNYGYTF	TGCAGCGCCGCTGACAGTAACTATGGCTACACCTTC
TRBJ2-7	.	.	TRBV11-2	CASSSGQQTEQYF	TGTGCCAGCAGCTCGGGACAACAGACAGAGCAGTACTTC
TRBJ1-5	.	.	TRBV27	CASSDPRQVNQPQHF	TGTGCCAGCAGTGATCCTCGACAGGTCAATCAGCCCCAGCATTTT
TRBJ1-3	TRBD1	.	TRBV7-2	CASSPQGTGNTIYF	TGTGCCAGCAGCCCACAGGGGACTGGAAACACCATATATTTT
TRBJ2-5	TRBD1	.	TRBV7-2	CASSSRNRGTQYF	TGTGCCAGCAGCTCCCGGAACAGGGGGACCCAGTACTTC
TRBJ2-7	TRBD2	large	TRBV7-2	CASSFGTSGSYEQYF	TGTGCCAGCAGCTTTGGGACTAGCGGCTCCTACGAGCAGTACTTC
TRBJ2-1	TRBD1	.	TRBV5-1	CASSLRTGNYNEQFF	TGCGCCAGCAGCCTTCGGACAGGTAACTACAATGAGCAGTTCTTC
TRBJ2-3	TRBD2	once	TRBV13	CASSLGLAGATDTQYF	TGTGCCAGCAGCTTAGGTCTAGCGGGGGCGACAGATACGCAGTATTTT
TRBJ1-2	.	.	TRBV7-8	CASSLITGYGYTF	TGTGCCAGCAGCTTAATTACAGGCTATGGCTACACCTTC
TRBJ2-1	TRBD1	.	TRBV27	CASSSPGQGTYNEQFF	TGTGCCAGCAGTTCACCGGGACAGGGAACCTACAATGAGCAGTTCTTC
TRBJ2-3	TRBD2	.	TRBV5-4	CASSLASGGLDTQYF	TGTGCCAGCAGCTTGGCGTCGGGGGGGCTCGATACGCAGTATTTT
TRBJ2-7	TRBD1	.	TRBV10-3	CAISGDRSGVYEQYF	TGTGCCATCAGTGGGGACAGGTCGGGCGTCTACGAGCAGTACTTC
TRBJ2-1	.	once	TRBV6-5	CASSGLAHEQFF	TGTGCCAGCAGCGGGCTAGCTCATGAGCAGTTCTTC
TRBJ2-7	.	once	TRBV28	CASSQTGTTWEYF	TGTGCCAGCAGTCAAACCGGGACAACCTGGGAGTACTTC
TRBJ2-1	.	.	TRBV18	CASSRRTDFGNEQFF	.
TRBJ2-7	.	.	TRBV19	CASSTQVSYEQYF	TGTGCCAGTAGTACCCAGGTTTCCTACGAGCAGTACTTC
TRBJ1-4	.	.	TRBV27	CASSTDNQGKLFF	TGTGCCAGCAGTACCGACAATCAGGGAAAACTGTTTTTT
TRBJ2-7	.	.	TRBV6-1	CASGYFRTSYEQYF	TGTGCCAGCGGGTATTTTAGGACGTCCTACGAGCAGTACTTC
TRBJ2-2	.	.	TRBV6-5	CASRPHSRTGELFF	TGTGCCAGCAGACCACACTCCCGAACCGGGGAGCTGTTTTTT
TRBJ1-3	.	once	TRBV7-9	CASSPGPSGNTIYF	TGTGCCAGCAGCCCCGGACCCTCTGGAAACACCATATATTTT
TRBJ2-1	.	.	TRBV5-6	CASSFDPGSGEQFF	TGTGCCAGCAGCTTTGATCCAGGGAGTGGTGAGCAGTTCTTC
TRBJ2-7	.	.	TRBV6-5	CASSYSQGSSYEQYF	TGTGCCAGCAGTTACTCGCAGGGGTCTTCCTACGAGCAGTACTTC
TRBJ1-4	.	.	TRBV28	CASSLGGWEKLFF	TGTGCCAGCAGTTTGGGGGGCTGGGAAAAACTGTTTTTT
TRBJ1-2	.	.	TRBV4-1	CASSQDYRAEIYGYTF	TGCGCCAGCAGCCAAGACTACAGGGCAGAAATCTATGGCTACACCTTC
TRBJ2-2	.	.	TRBV7-3	CASSFVRGGELFF	TGTGCCAGCAGCTTTGTCAGGGGCGGGGAGCTGTTTTTT
TRBJ2-1	TRBD2	once	TRBV7-9	CASSQSGGSYNEQFF	TGTGCCAGCAGCCAAAGCGGGGGGTCTTACAATGAGCAGTTCTTC
TRBJ2-1	.	.	TRBV11-2	CASSPTLNEQFF	TGTGCCAGCAGCCCAACCCTTAATGAGCAGTTCTTC
TRBJ2-3	.	.	TRBV6-6	CASSYWRGSTDTQYF	TGTGCCAGCAGTTACTGGCGGGGAAGCACAGATACGCAGTATTTT
TRBJ2-7	.	.	TRBV7-9	CASSLGAGYEQYF	TGTGCCAGCAGCTTGGGCGCGGGCTACGAGCAGTACTTC
TRBJ1-5	.	.	TRBV15	CATSKPSGEPQHF	TGTGCCACCAGCAAACCTTCGGGGGAACCCCAGCATTTT
TRBJ2-7	.	.	TRBV4-1	CASSQAFWGSYEQYF	TGCGCCAGCAGCCAAGCCTTTTGGGGCTCCTACGAGCAGTACTTC
TRBJ2-2	TRBD2	.	TRBV9	CASSAHKGLAGVNTGELFF	TGTGCCAGCAGCGCCCATAAGGGACTAGCGGGAGTGAACACCGGGGAGCTGTTTTTT
TRBJ1-1	TRBD1	.	TRBV9	CASSVEGTDTEAFF	TGTGCCAGCAGCGTGGAAGGGACAGACACTGAAGCTTTCTTT
TRBJ2-1	TRBD2	.	TRBV7-9	CASSLGRLAGGPHNEQFF	TGTGCCAGCAGCTTAGGGAGACTAGCGGGAGGGCCCCACAATGAGCAGTTCTTC
TRBJ2-3	.	.	TRBV11-3	CASSLGGAPSTDTQYF	TGTGCCAGCAGCTTAGGCGGGGCCCCCAGCACAGATACGCAGTATTTT
TRBJ1-1	.	once	TRBV29-1	CSVVGQMNTEAFF	TGCAGCGTTGTAGGCCAGATGAACACTGAAGCTTTCTTT
TRBJ2-7	TRBD2	.	TRBV5-1	CASSREGSYEQYF	TGCGCCAGCAGCAGGGAGGGGTCCTACGAGCAGTACTTC
TRBJ2-5	.	.	TRBV5-1	CASSLQETQYF	TGCGCCAGCAGCTTGCAAGAGACCCAGTACTTC
TRBJ2-7	.	.	TRBV6-5	CASSYSFHEQYF	TGTGCCAGCAGTTACTCGTTCCACGAGCAGTACTTC
TRBJ2-3	.	.	TRBV11-2	CASSLSGTDTQYF	TGTGCCAGCAGCTTAAGTGGCACAGATACGCAGTATTTT
TRBJ2-1	.	.	TRBV7-8	CASSRTEGSSGAFF	TGTGCCAGCAGCCGGACCGAGGGGTCATCGGGTGCGTTCTTC
TRBJ2-7	.	.	TRBV5-4	CASSLLQGGKDEQYF	TGTGCCAGCAGCTTACTCCAGGGGGGTAAGGACGAGCAGTACTTC
TRBJ2-7	TRBD2	.	TRBV13	CASSLVGLAGGRHEQYF	TGTGCCAGCAGCTTAGTGGGACTAGCGGGAGGGAGGCACGAGCAGTACTTC